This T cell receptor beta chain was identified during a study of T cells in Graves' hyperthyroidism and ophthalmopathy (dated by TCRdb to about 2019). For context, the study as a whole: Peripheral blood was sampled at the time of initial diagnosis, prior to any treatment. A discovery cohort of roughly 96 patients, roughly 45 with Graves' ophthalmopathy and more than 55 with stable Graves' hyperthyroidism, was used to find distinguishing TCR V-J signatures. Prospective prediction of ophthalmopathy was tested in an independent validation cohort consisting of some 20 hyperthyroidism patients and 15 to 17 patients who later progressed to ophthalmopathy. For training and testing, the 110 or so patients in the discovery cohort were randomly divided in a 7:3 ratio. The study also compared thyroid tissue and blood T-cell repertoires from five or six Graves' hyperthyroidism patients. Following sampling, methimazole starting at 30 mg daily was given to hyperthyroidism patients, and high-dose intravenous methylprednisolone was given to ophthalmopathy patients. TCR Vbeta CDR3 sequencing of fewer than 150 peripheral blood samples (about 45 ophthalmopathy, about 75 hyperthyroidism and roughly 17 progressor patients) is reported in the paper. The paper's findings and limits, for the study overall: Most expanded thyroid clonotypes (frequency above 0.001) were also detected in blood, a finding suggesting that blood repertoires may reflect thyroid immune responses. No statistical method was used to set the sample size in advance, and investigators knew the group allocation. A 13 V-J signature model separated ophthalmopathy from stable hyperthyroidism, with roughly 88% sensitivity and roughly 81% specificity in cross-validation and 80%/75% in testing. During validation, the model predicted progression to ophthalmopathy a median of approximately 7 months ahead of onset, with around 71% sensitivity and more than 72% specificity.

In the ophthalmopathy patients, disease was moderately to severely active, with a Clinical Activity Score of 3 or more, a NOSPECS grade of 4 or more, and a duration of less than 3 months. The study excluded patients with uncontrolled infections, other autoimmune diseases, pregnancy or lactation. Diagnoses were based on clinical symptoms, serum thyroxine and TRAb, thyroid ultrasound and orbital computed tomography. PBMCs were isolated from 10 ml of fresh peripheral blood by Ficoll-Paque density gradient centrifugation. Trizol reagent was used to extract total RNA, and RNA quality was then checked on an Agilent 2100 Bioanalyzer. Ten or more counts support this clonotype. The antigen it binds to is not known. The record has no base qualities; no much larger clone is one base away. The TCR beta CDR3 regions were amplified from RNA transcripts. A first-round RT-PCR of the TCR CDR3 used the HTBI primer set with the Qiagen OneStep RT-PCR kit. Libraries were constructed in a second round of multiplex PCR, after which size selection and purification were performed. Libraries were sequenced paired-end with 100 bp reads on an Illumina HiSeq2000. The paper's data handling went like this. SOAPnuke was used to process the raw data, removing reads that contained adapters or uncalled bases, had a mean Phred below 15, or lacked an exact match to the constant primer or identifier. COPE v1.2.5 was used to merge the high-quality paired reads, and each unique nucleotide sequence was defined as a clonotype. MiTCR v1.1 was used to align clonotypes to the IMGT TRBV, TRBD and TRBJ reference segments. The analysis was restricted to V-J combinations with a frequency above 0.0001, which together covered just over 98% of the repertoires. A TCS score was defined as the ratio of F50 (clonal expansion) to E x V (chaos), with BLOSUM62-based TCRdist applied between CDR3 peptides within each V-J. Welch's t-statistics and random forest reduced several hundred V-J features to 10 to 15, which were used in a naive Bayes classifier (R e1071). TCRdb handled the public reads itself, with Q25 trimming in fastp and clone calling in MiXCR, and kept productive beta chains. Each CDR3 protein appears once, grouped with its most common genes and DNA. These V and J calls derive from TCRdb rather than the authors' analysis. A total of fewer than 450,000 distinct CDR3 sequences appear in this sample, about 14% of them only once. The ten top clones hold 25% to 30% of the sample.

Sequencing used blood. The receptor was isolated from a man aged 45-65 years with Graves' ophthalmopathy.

The CDR3 corresponds to CASSTDRGRNTEAFF. The base sequence is TGTGCCAGCAGCACGGACAGGGGGCGAAACACTGAAGCTTTCTTT. Recombination linked TRBV7-9 to TRBJ1-1, and TRBD1 aligns with 11 junction nucleotides. V loses 5 bases at its end and J loses 2 bases; junction bases beyond the gene matches: 4. CDR1 and CDR2 were assigned from the germline V gene (reference sequence) as SEHNR and FQNEAQ. Including the terminal cysteine and phenylalanine, the CDR3 comprises 15 residues. Only the CDR3 region is kept as DNA, spanning 45 bases read in frame from base 1.